This TCR beta chain is from a study of regulatory T cells in long-lasting Graves disease. As for the study in general: Antithyroid drug intake by newly diagnosed Graves' patients had lasted under 3 months.

Study-wide results and caveats: Favored gene segments in persistent disease were TRBV28, TRBJ1-2 and TRBJ2-5. Persistent Graves' disease cases displayed lower TCR diversity than newly diagnosed ones.

Time point: newly diagnosed GD, antithyroid drugs for less than 3 months. From RNA extracted from PBMCs, the TCR library was made. The V end lost 5 bases, the J end lost 8 bases, and 15 bases lay between the germline ends. From germline, CDR1 is SEHNR and CDR2 FQNEAQ (reference sequence). The CDR3 totals 13 residues. The authors built TCR beta libraries using iRepertoire HTBI primers and Arm-PCR of CDR3 regions. TCRdb processed the multiplex PCR reads anew with MiXCR; each CDR3 protein has one entry. The table includes fewer than 550,000 distinct CDR3 sequences, about a sixth detected once. The sample holds a few counts of this clonotype. Its specificity is not known. In addition, the sample was reused for a study of T cells in Graves' hyperthyroidism and ophthalmopathy. That work states: First-round RT-PCR with HTBI primers amplified the TCR CDR3 region.

This TCR was sampled from a woman between 18 and 29 years old with Graves disease. J is TRBJ1-2 and V is TRBV7-9; D may be TRBD1 (5 bases). Sequencing was performed on peripheral blood mononuclear cells (PBMCs), taken at new diagnosis, from a patient treated with antithyroid drugs. As DNA, the CDR3 is TGTGCCAGCAGCACCCCCGGGACTCAGGGCTACACCTTC. This gives the protein CASSTPGTQGYTF. The full variable domain, in which reference TRBV7-9 and TRBJ1-2 provide the parts outside the CDR3, is DTGVSQNPRHKITKRGQNVTFRCDPISEHNRLYWYRQTLGQGPEFLTYFQNEAQLEKSRLLSDRFSAERPKGSFSTLEIQRTEQGDSAMYLCASSTPGTQGYTFGSGTRLTVV.